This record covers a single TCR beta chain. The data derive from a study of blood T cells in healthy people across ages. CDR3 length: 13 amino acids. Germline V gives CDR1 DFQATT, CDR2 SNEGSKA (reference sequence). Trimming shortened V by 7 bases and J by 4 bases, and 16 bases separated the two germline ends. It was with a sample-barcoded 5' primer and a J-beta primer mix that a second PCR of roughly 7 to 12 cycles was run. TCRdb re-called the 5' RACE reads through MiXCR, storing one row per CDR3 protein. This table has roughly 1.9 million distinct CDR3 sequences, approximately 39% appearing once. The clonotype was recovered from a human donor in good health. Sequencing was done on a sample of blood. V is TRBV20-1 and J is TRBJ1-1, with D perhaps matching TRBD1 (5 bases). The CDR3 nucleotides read TGCAGTGTAAGTCTAAGACAGAGCACTGAAGCTTTCTTT. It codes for CSVSLRQSTEAFF.